The rows below give T cell receptor beta chains drawn from one sample of a study of shared clonotypes between healthy human individuals. This table comes from immunoSEQ multiplex PCR, and its TCRdb copy is limited to in-frame clones, with some not included. The data show about 2 million clones, 85% to 95% seen once. The sequenced material came from naive CD4+ T cells sorted from blood. Receptors were obtained from a man aged 18 to 30 in good health. CDR3s include the opening cysteine and the closing phenylalanine or tryptophan. A D gene is named only where the DNA matches it firmly. Clone size is given for some rows only: seen once, a few or many times, or a class if the clone is expanded.

TRBJ2-5	.	TRBV12-5	.	CASGLNGLQETQYF	TGTGCTAGTGGTTTGAACGGCCTCCAAGAGACCCAGTACTTC
TRBJ1-2	TRBD1	TRBV5-1	once	CASSTGTGENYGYTF	TGCGCCAGCAGTACTGGGACAGGAGAGAACTATGGCTACACCTTC
TRBJ1-4	.	TRBV6-5	.	CASSRGPNEKLFF	TGTGCCAGCAGTCGGGGCCCTAATGAAAAACTGTTTTTT
TRBJ2-1	TRBD2	TRBV29-1	once	CSVGLAGVQFSYNEQFF	TGCAGCGTTGGACTAGCGGGAGTTCAATTCTCCTACAATGAGCAGTTCTTC
TRBJ2-7	.	TRBV10-3	once	CAISSGHSSYEQYF	TGTGCCATCAGTTCTGGCCACAGCTCCTACGAGCAGTACTTC
TRBJ2-3	.	TRBV19	.	CASTRRTSPSTDTQYF	TGTGCCAGTACCCGCCGGACAAGCCCGAGCACAGATACGCAGTATTTT
TRBJ2-7	.	TRBV5-4	.	CASSSQGLGTLEQYF	TGTGCCAGCAGCTCGCAGGGATTGGGAACGCTCGAGCAGTACTTC
TRBJ1-5	TRBD1	TRBV19	.	CASTPGTGVLNQPQHF	TGTGCCAGCACCCCCGGGACAGGGGTCCTCAATCAGCCCCAGCATTTT
TRBJ1-5	.	TRBV11-2	.	CASSADRNQPQHF	TGTGCCAGCAGCGCCGACAGAAATCAGCCCCAGCATTTT
TRBJ2-7	TRBD1	TRBV2	.	CASRPGTAAYEQYF	TGTGCCAGCAGACCCGGGACAGCCGCCTACGAGCAGTACTTC
TRBJ2-1	.	TRBV4-3	.	CASSQFLAPSSYNEQFF	TGCGCCAGCAGCCAATTCCTAGCGCCGAGCTCCTACAATGAGCAGTTCTTC
TRBJ2-3	TRBD1	TRBV5-1	once	CASSSPPSGQDDSTDTQYF	TGCGCCAGCAGCTCCCCCCCCAGCGGACAGGACGATAGCACAGATACGCAGTATTTT
TRBJ2-5	TRBD1	TRBV5-4	.	CASSGRADRGGETQYF	TGTGCCAGCAGCGGGAGGGCGGACAGGGGAGGAGAGACCCAGTACTTC
TRBJ2-7	TRBD2	TRBV27	.	CASSLSSGDSYEQYF	TGTGCCAGCAGTTTATCTAGCGGGGACTCCTACGAGCAGTACTTC
TRBJ1-4	.	TRBV10-3	.	CAISGGVSEKLFF	TGTGCCATCAGTGGGGGGGTAAGCGAAAAACTGTTTTTT
TRBJ2-3	.	TRBV6-5	.	CASSYSFTDTQYF	TGTGCCAGCAGTTACTCTTTTACAGATACGCAGTATTTT
TRBJ2-3	.	TRBV7-3	once	CASSLFGTSDTQYF	TGTGCCAGCAGCCTCTTTGGGACGTCAGATACGCAGTATTTT
TRBJ1-1	.	TRBV11-2	.	CASSPQEASHEAFF	TGTGCCAGCAGCCCGCAGGAAGCCTCCCATGAAGCTTTCTTT
TRBJ2-7	.	TRBV2	.	CASSEVHEQYF	TGTGCCAGCAGTGAAGTCCACGAGCAGTACTTC
TRBJ2-7	.	TRBV25-1	.	CASSDTGKGEQYF	TGTGCCAGCAGTGACACAGGGAAAGGGGAGCAGTACTTC
TRBJ1-1	TRBD1	TRBV28	.	CASSPRTGEAFF	TGTGCCAGCAGTCCGCGGACAGGAGAAGCTTTCTTT
TRBJ2-1	TRBD2	TRBV4-3	.	CASSQEASGDEQFF	TGCGCCAGCAGCCAAGAGGCTAGCGGTGATGAGCAGTTCTTC
TRBJ1-5	.	TRBV11-2	.	CASSLGAGEAQPQHF	TGTGCCAGCAGCTTAGGCGCCGGAGAGGCTCAGCCCCAGCATTTT
TRBJ1-1	.	TRBV6-5	once	CASSSSYRAGNTEAFF	TGTGCCAGCAGTTCATCATACAGGGCCGGGAACACTGAAGCTTTCTTT
TRBJ1-4	.	TRBV30	many	CAWSVGGINEKLFF	TGTGCCTGGAGTGTAGGGGGTATTAATGAAAAACTGTTTTTT
TRBJ2-1	.	TRBV5-1	.	CASSFRGEVSYNEQFF	TGCGCCAGCAGCTTCCGCGGGGAGGTATCCTACAATGAGCAGTTCTTC
TRBJ1-5	TRBD1	TRBV6-6	.	CASTLGGTGNQPQHF	TGTGCCAGCACCCTAGGCGGGACAGGGAATCAGCCCCAGCATTTT
TRBJ2-5	.	TRBV28	.	CASSFEGEAAEETQYF	TGTGCCAGCAGTTTTGAAGGCGAGGCGGCTGAAGAGACCCAGTACTTC
TRBJ2-1	.	TRBV7-9	.	CASSPGGGAHNEQFF	TGTGCCAGCAGCCCCGGTGGGGGGGCCCACAATGAGCAGTTCTTC
TRBJ2-7	.	TRBV28	.	CASSAPGDGSYEQYF	TGTGCCAGCAGTGCGCCGGGGGATGGCTCCTACGAGCAGTACTTC
TRBJ2-7	.	TRBV21-1	few	CASTRHEQYF	TGTGCCAGCACCCGACACGAGCAGTACTTC
TRBJ2-3	.	TRBV2	.	CASSLQVERIPSTDTQYF	TGTGCCAGCAGTCTCCAGGTCGAGCGGATCCCTAGCACAGATACGCAGTATTTT
TRBJ1-2	.	TRBV4-3	.	CASSQDLAYGVGYTF	TGCGCCAGCAGCCAAGATCTGGCATACGGCGTGGGCTACACCTTC
TRBJ2-5	.	TRBV10-1	.	CASSPVGRWETQYF	TGCGCCAGCAGCCCTGTGGGAAGGTGGGAGACCCAGTACTTC
TRBJ2-5	TRBD2	TRBV30	.	CAWSSGISGGEQTQYF	TGTGCCTGGAGTAGCGGAATTAGCGGGGGGGAACAGACCCAGTACTTC
TRBJ2-5	.	TRBV9	.	CASSTPTRPMEETQYF	TGTGCCAGCAGCACCCCGACTAGGCCAATGGAAGAGACCCAGTACTTC
TRBJ2-1	.	TRBV11-2	.	CASSLEGSGSYNEQFF	TGTGCCAGCAGCTTAGAGGGTAGCGGAAGCTACAATGAGCAGTTCTTC
TRBJ2-3	TRBD1	TRBV9	.	CASSAGQGITDTQYF	TGTGCCAGCAGCGCGGGACAGGGGATCACAGATACGCAGTATTTT
TRBJ2-7	TRBD1	TRBV28	.	CASIKTGTAYEQYF	TGTGCCAGCATCAAGACAGGGACCGCCTACGAGCAGTACTTC
TRBJ1-1	.	TRBV30	once	CACRRGGKDTEAFF	TGTGCGTGCCGGCGTGGGGGCAAGGACACTGAAGCTTTCTTT
TRBJ2-5	TRBD2	TRBV7-9	.	CASSLGLAGPQETQYF	TGTGCCAGCAGCTTAGGCCTAGCGGGGCCCCAAGAGACCCAGTACTTC
TRBJ1-1	.	TRBV20-1	.	CSASPGSGTFF	TGCAGTGCTAGTCCTGGGAGTGGAACATTCTTT
TRBJ1-5	.	TRBV21-1	few	CASSKVPGKRGNQPQHF	TGTGCCAGCAGCAAAGTCCCGGGGAAGAGGGGCAATCAGCCCCAGCATTTT
TRBJ2-1	TRBD2	TRBV7-2	.	CASSASSGSKYEQFF	TGTGCCAGCAGCGCTTCTAGCGGGAGTAAGTATGAGCAGTTCTTC
TRBJ1-6	.	TRBV27	.	CASSPSSYNSPLHF	TGTGCCAGCAGCCCTAGCTCCTATAATTCACCCCTCCACTTT
TRBJ1-6	.	TRBV27	.	CASSITRLGSPLHF	TGTGCCAGCAGTATCACAAGGCTGGGATCACCCCTCCACTTT
TRBJ1-1	.	TRBV6-5	.	CASSYSPEMNTEAFF	TGTGCCAGCAGTTACTCGCCGGAGATGAACACTGAAGCTTTCTTT
TRBJ1-5	.	TRBV6-1	.	CASSDGQTYSNQPQHF	TGTGCCAGCAGTGATGGACAGACTTATAGCAATCAGCCCCAGCATTTT
TRBJ2-3	.	TRBV5-6	.	CASSHNTKSTDTQYF	TGTGCCAGCAGTCACAACACTAAATCCACAGATACGCAGTATTTT
TRBJ2-5	.	TRBV5-1	few	CASRKGPTQETQYF	TGCGCCAGCAGGAAAGGGCCGACCCAAGAGACCCAGTACTTC
TRBJ2-7	.	TRBV11-2	.	CASSLGGSYEQYF	TGTGCCAGCAGCTTAGGCGGCAGCTACGAGCAGTACTTC
TRBJ2-5	.	TRBV7-9	.	CASSALGTQYF	TGTGCCAGCAGCGCATTAGGGACCCAGTACTTC